Here is one TCR beta chain with its context. The antigen is unknown. Other DNA sequences of this sample code for an identical CDR3. This CDR3 has 14 residues. The V gene's germline CDR1 is SGDLS and CDR2 YYNGEE. With V trimmed by 2 bases and J by 2 bases, 1 base remained unmatched. The sample comes from a study of cytomegalovirus exposure and HLA in healthy donors. General study findings and limits: HLA restriction was apparent for most CMV-associated TCR beta chains in a later analysis.

This PCR relied on a set of 60 Vbeta primers and 13 Jbeta primers. Here immunoSEQ multiplex PCR was the method, and the copy in TCRdb shows in-frame clones only, minus some. This sample has hundreds of thousands of clones, with roughly 80% found just once. V is TRBV9 and J is TRBJ2-7; TRBD1 matches at 10 bases. The sequenced sample consisted of PBMCs. The receptor comes from a man under 40 in good health and CMV-seronegative. The CDR3 DNA reads TGTGCCAGCAGCGTGGGACAGGGGACCTACGAGCAGTACTTC. Its translation: CASSVGQGTYEQYF. Together with reference TRBV9 and TRBJ2-7, the CDR3 gives the full variable domain: DSGVTQTPKHLITATGQRVTLRCSPRSGDLSVYWYQQSLDQGLQFLIQYYNGEERAKGNILERFSAQQFPDLHSELNLSSLELGDSALYFCASSVGQGTYEQYFGPGTRLTVT.